The clone carrying this T cell receptor beta chain was counted many times. Its antigen is undetermined. The CDR3 length is 15 residues. Germline trimming cut 2 bases from V and 3 bases from J; bases unmatched to any gene: 3. Looked up from germline, CDR1 is SGHTA and CDR2 is FQGNSA. In TCRdb, the reads were re-called with MiXCR into one record per CDR3 protein. In the table there are approximately 190,000 distinct CDR3 sequences, 25% to 30% of which are singletons. The data were taken from a study of T cell repertoires in cytomegalovirus infection. Overall study findings and caveats: The study identified carriers of CMV plus the relevant HLA from cumulative public TCR beta family frequency.

The sequencing input was PBMCs. The TCR comes from a human donor in good health (CMV status not recorded). Some clones in this sample may be carry-over from other donors' samples. The V gene is TRBV7-2, the J gene TRBJ2-7; 11 positions match TRBD1. This CDR3 reads CASSLSGTGGYEQYF. CDR3 in DNA: TGTGCCAGCAGCTTATCCGGGACAGGGGGCTACGAGCAGTACTTC.